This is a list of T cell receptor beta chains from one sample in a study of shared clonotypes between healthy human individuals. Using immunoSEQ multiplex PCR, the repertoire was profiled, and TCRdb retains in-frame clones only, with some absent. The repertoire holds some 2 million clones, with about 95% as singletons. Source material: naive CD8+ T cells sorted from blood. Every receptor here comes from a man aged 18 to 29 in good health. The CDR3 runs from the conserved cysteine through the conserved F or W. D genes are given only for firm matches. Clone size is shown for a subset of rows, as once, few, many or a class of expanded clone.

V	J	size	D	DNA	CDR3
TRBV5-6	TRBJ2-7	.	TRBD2	TGTGCCAGCAGCTTAGGACTAGCGGGGGACTACGAGCAGTACTTC	CASSLGLAGDYEQYF
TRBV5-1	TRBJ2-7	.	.	TGCGCCAGCAGCTTGGTGGAGGGTTCCTACGAGCAGTACTTC	CASSLVEGSYEQYF
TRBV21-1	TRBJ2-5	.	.	TGTGCCAGCAGCAAAGCGCTGGCAGTCGGAGAGACCCAGTACTTC	CASSKALAVGETQYF
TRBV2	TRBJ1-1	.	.	TGTGCCAGCAGTGAAGTGGGCGAGAACACTGAAGCTTTCTTT	CASSEVGENTEAFF
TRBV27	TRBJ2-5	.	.	TGTGCCAGCAGTAGAAGACAGGTCAACCAAGAGACCCAGTACTTC	CASSRRQVNQETQYF
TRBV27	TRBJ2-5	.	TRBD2	TGTGCCAGCAGTTGGGGGGGTCTCCAAGAGACCCAGTACTTC	CASSWGGLQETQYF
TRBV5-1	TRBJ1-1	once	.	TGCGCCAGCAGCTTGAATGAAGAGGCTTTCTTT	CASSLNEEAFF
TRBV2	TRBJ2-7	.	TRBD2	TGTGCCAGCAGTGATCCCTGGACTAGCGGGGGGTACGAGCAGTACTTC	CASSDPWTSGGYEQYF
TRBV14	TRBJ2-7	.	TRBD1	TGTGCCAGCAGCCAGGGGACAGGGAGATTCTCCTACGAGCAGTACTTC	CASSQGTGRFSYEQYF
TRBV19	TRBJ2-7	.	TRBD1	TGTGCCAGTAGTCCGGGACAGGGTTTGTACGAGCAGTACTTC	CASSPGQGLYEQYF
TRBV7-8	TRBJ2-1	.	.	TGTGCCAGCTACGGGTCGTTATCCTACAATGAGCAGTTCTTC	CASYGSLSYNEQFF
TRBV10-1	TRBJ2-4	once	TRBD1	TGCGCCAGCAGTCCAGGACAGGGAGACATTCAGTACTTC	CASSPGQGDIQYF
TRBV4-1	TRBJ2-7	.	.	TGCGCCAGCAAAGAGACCCCCGGGGTAGCCTACGAGCAGTACTTC	CASKETPGVAYEQYF
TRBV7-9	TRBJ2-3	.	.	TGTGCCAGCAGCACATGGACTAATGCGCAGTATTTT	CASSTWTNAQYF
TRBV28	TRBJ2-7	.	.	TGTGCCAGCAGTTTAAGGTTTATTGCGGGGAGCGAGCAGTACTTC	CASSLRFIAGSEQYF
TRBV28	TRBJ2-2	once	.	TGTGCCAGCAGTTTTTCTGTCGTCTGGCCCGGGGAGCTGTTTTTT	CASSFSVVWPGELFF
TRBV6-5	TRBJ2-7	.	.	TGTGCCAGCAGTTACGGGGGTCAGGGCTCCTACGAGCAGTACTTC	CASSYGGQGSYEQYF
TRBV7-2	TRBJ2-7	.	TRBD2	TGTGCCAGCACCCTAACTAGCGGGGGGTCCTACGAGCAGTACTTC	CASTLTSGGSYEQYF
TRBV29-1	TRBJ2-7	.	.	TGCAGCGTTACTACAGGGATACACGAGCAGTACTTC	CSVTTGIHEQYF
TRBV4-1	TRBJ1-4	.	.	TGCGCCAGCAGCCAAGATTTGGGGACGCTAGCAACTAATGAAAAACTGTTTTTT	CASSQDLGTLATNEKLFF
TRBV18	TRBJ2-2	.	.	TGTGCCAGCTCACCACCGGGAGCGAGCGTGGACACCGGGGAGCTGTTTTTT	CASSPPGASVDTGELFF
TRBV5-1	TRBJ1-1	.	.	TGCGCCAGCAGCTTGGCCTTACAGGGCCTAAGGACTGAAGCTTTCTTT	CASSLALQGLRTEAFF
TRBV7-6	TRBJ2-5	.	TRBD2	TGTGCCAGCAGCCCGACGTACGTCGGGAGGGCCGGAGAGACCCAGTACTTC	CASSPTYVGRAGETQYF
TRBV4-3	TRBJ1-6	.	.	TGCGCCAGCAGCCAAGATCAGACGGGAAGCTCCTATAATTCACCCCTCCACTTT	CASSQDQTGSSYNSPLHF
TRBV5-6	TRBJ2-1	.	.	TGTGCCAGCAGCCCGGGAGACCTCTACAATGAGCAGTTCTTC	CASSPGDLYNEQFF
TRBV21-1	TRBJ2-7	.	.	TGTGCCAGCAGCAAAGTCGGAAAATCCCTTTTCTACGAGCAGTACTTC	CASSKVGKSLFYEQYF
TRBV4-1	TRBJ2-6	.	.	TGCGCCAGCAGCCCGGACGGACTGGACGTCCTGACTTTC	CASSPDGLDVLTF
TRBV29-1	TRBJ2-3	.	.	TGCAGCGTCCCTGGTGGAGTGATTGGCGGATACACAGATACGCAGTATTTT	CSVPGGVIGGYTDTQYF
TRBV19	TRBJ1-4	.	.	TGTGCCAGTAGTATATTGGGAGGGACTAATGAAAAACTGTTTTTT	CASSILGGTNEKLFF
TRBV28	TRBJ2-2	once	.	TGTGCCAGCAGTCCCGGGACGAACACCGGGGAGCTGTTTTTT	CASSPGTNTGELFF
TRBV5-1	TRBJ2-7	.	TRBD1	TGCGCCAGCAGCTTAACACAGGGGTACGAGCAGTACTTC	CASSLTQGYEQYF
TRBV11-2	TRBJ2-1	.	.	TGTGCCAGCAGCTTACGGGCGGGCGCCGAGGGGTTACAATTGCAGTTCTTC	CASSLRAGAEGLQLQFF
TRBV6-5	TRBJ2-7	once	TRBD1	TGTGCCAGCAGCCCGGGACAGGACTACGAGCAGTACTTC	CASSPGQDYEQYF
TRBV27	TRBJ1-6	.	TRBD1	TGTGCCAGCAGTGATCGACAGGGGGAGGGTAATTCACCCCTCCACTTT	CASSDRQGEGNSPLHF
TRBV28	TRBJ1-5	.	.	TGTGCCAGTTCGGGGAATTACCCCCAGCATTTT	CASSGNYPQHF
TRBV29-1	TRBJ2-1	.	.	TGCAGCGTGATGGGTGGGGGGCTGGAGCAGTTCTTC	CSVMGGGLEQFF